This T cell receptor beta chain was sequenced in a study of tumor-infiltrating lymphocytes in primary liver carcinoma. As for the study in general: Stage T1-T3 N0M0 and a size of roughly 4 to 10 cm characterized the tumors. General study findings and limits: With p = 0.039, the top-250-clone fraction in tumors significantly exceeded that in blood.

TCR beta cDNA was made from 400 to 600 ng total RNA with a constant-region primer. Investigators got TCR beta libraries out of three nested multiplex PCR rounds, done with slightly modified ARM-PCR. It was with TRBV1-TRBV30 forward primers and a C-beta reverse primer that the first two PCR rounds were run, at 10 to 11 cycles each. One entry per CDR3 protein results from TCRdb running MiXCR on the multiplex PCR reads. There are approximately 76,000 distinct CDR3 sequences in the sample; 70% to 80% occur only once, and roughly 13% lies in the top ten. The CDR3 contains 13 residues. From germline, CDR1 is SEHNR and CDR2 FQNEAQ (reference sequence). The germline V and J ends were trimmed by 3 bases and 2 bases, with 8 bases remaining between them. Investigators took RNA and DNA out together from 20-30 mg of unsorted bulk tissue. This clonotype has a count of ten or more. Its antigen is as yet unknown.

The sequence came from a woman aged 55-69 years with primary liver carcinoma and hepatitis B virus infection. The V gene is TRBV7-9, the J gene TRBJ2-7; D ambiguous. The sequencing sample was made of liver tumor tissue from sampling region 4. Subset indicated: tumor region T4, right-lateral pole. The CDR3 region is CASSFPNTYEQYF. The CDR3 nucleotides are TGTGCCAGCAGCTTCCCCAATACCTACGAGCAGTACTTC.